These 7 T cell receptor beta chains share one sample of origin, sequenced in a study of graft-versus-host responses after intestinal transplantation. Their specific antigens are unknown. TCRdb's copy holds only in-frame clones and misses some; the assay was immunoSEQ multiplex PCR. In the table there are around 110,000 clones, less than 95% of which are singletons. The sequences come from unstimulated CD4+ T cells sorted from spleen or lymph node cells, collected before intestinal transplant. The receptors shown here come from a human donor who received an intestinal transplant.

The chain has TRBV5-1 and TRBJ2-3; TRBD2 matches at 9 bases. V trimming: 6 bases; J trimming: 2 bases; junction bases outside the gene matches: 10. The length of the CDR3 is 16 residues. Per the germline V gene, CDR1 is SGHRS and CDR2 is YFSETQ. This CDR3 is CASKGNSGSATDTQYF. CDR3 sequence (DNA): TGCGCCAGCAAGGGGAATAGCGGGAGTGCCACAGATACGCAGTATTTT.

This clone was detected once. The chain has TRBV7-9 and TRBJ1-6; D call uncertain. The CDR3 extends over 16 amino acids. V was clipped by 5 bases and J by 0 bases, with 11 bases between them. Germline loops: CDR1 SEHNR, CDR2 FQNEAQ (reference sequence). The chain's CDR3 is CASSPGLSSYNSPLHF. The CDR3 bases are TGTGCCAGCAGCCCCGGACTGAGCTCCTATAATTCACCCCTCCACTTT.

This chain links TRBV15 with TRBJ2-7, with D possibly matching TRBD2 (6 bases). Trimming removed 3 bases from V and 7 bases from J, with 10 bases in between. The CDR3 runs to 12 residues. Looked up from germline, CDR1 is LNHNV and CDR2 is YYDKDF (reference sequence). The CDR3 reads CATSSLRGEQYF. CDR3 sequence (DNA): TGTGCCACCAGCAGTTTACGGGGGGAGCAGTACTTC.

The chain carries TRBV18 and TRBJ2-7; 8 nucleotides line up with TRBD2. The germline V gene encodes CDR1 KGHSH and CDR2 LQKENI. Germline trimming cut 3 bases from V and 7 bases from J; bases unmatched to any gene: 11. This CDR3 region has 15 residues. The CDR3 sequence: CASSPGYSGDFEQYF. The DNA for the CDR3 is TGTGCCAGCTCACCGGGATATAGCGGGGACTTTGAGCAGTACTTC.

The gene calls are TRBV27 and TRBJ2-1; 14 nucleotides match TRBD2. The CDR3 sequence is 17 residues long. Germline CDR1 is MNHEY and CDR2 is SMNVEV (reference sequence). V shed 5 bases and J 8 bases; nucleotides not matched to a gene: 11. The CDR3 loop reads CASSPLAGTSGRDEQFF. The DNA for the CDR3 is TGTGCCAGCAGTCCACTCGCGGGGACTAGCGGGAGAGATGAGCAGTTCTTC.

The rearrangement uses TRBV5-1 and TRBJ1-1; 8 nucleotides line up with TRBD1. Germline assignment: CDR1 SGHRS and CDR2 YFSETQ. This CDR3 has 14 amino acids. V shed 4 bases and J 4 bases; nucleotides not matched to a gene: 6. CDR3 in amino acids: CASSTRQGSTEAFF. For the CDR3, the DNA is TGCGCCAGCAGCACCCGACAGGGGAGCACTGAAGCTTTCTTT.

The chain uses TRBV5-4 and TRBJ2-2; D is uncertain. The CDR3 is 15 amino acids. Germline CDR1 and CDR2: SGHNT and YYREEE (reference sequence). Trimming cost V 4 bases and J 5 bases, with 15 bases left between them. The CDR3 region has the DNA TGTGCCAGCAGCCTTGGCGGCTCCCTGACCGGGGAGCTGTTTTTT. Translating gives CASSLGGSLTGELFF.